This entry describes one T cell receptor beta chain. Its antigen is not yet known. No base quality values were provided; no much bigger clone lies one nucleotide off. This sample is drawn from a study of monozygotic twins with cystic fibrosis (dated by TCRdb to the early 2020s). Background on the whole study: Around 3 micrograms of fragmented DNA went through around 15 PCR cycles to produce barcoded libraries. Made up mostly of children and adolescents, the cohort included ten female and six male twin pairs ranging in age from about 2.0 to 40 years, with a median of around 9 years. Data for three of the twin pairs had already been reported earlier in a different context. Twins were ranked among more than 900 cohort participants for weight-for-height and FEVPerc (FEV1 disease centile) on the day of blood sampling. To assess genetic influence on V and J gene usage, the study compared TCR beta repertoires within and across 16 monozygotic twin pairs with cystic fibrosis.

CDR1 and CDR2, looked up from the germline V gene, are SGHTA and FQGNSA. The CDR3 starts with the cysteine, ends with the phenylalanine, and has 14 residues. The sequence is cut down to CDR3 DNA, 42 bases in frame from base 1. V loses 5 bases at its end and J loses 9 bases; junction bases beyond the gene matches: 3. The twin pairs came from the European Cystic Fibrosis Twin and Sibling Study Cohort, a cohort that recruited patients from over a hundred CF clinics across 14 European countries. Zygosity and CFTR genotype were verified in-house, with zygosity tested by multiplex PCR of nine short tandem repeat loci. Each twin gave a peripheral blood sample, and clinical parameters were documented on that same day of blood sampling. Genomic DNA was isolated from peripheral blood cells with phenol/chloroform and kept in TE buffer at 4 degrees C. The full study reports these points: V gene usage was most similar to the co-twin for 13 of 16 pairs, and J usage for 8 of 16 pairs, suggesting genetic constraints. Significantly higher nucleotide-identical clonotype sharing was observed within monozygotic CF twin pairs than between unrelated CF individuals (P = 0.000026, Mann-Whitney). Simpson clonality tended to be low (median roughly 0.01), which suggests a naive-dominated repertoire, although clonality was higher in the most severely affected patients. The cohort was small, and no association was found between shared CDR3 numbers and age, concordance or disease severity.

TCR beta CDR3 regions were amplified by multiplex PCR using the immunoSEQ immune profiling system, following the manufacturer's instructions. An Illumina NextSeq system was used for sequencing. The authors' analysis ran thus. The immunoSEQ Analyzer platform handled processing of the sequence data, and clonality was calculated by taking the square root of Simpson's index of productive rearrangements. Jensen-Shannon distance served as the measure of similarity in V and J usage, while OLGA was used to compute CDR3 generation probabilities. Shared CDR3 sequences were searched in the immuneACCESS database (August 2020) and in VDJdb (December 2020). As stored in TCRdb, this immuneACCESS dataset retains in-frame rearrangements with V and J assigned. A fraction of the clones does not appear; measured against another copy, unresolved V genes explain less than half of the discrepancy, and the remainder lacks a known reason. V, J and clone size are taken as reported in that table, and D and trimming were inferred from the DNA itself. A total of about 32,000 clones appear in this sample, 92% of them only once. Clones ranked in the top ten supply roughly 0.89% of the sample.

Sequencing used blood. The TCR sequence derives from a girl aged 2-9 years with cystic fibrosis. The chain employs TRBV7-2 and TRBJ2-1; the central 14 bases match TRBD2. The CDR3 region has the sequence CASSGLAGGGEQFF. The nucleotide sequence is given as TGTGCCAGCAGCGGACTAGCGGGAGGTGGTGAGCAGTTCTTC.